This T cell receptor (beta chain) was sequenced in a study of CD8 T cells in Susac syndrome. Random hexamers were used to reverse transcribe about 0.5 to 1 ug of RNA. TCRdb used MiXCR to reprocess the immunoSEQ multiplex PCR reads, holding one entry per CDR3 protein. The sample lists approximately 130,000 distinct CDR3 sequences, 91% occurring once. V was pared by 6 bases and J by 4 bases, with 7 bases of the junction left unmatched. CDR1 DFQATT and CDR2 SNEGSKA come from the germline V gene (reference sequence). The CDR3 has 15 residues. The sequencing input was CD8+ T cells from PBMCs. The clonotype originates from a human donor with multiple sclerosis. This chain uses TRBV20-1 with TRBJ2-2; TRBD1 matches at 11 bases. DNA for the CDR3: TGCAGTGCCTGGACAGGGGGCGCGGGCACCGGGGAGCTGTTTTTT. This codes for CSAWTGGAGTGELFF.